The 27 T cell receptor beta chains reported below all come from one sample, sequenced in a study of breast tumors, draining lymph nodes, adjacent tissues. The lymph nodes were axillary draining lymph nodes from breast cancer patients. MiXCR, run by TCRdb on the multiplex PCR reads, gives a single entry per CDR3 protein. The sample has fewer than 300,000 distinct CDR3 sequences, about 30% seen once. The sample comprised axillary lymph node tissue. These receptors originate from a female donor with breast cancer. Some clones in this sample may be carry-over from other donors' samples.

In the case of this clonotype: A much larger clone lies a single base off, so this may be a read error. The J gene is TRBJ2-1, the V gene TRBV20-1; D gene unclear. The CDR3 is 12 residues long. Germline V gene sequence: CDR1 DFQATT, CDR2 SNEGSKA (reference sequence). The CDR3 here is CSAREGNNEPFF. CDR3 nucleotide sequence: TGCAGTGCTAGAGAAGGCAACAATGAGCCGTTCTTC.

This clonotype was detected many times. The chain uses TRBV6-4 and TRBJ2-1; 8 bases line up with TRBD1. The CDR3 is 13 residues long. CDR1 is MRHNA, CDR2 SNTAGT, per germline. V dropped 6 bases and J dropped 8; count of bases not matched to a gene: 6. As DNA, the CDR3 is TGTGCCAGCAGCCGGGACAGGAGCGATGAGCAGTTCTTC. It codes for CASSRDRSDEQFF.

The sample holds many counts of this clonotype. The chain uses TRBV27 and TRBJ1-2, with 7 bases aligning to TRBD1. This CDR3 is built from 13 residues. The trim removed 4 bases at V and 10 bases at J, leaving 9 bases unmatched. Germline V gene sequence: CDR1 MNHEY, CDR2 SMNVEV (reference sequence). CDR3 coding DNA: TGTGCCAGCAGTTCAGTTGACAGGGCCTACTACACCTTC. Translation gives CASSSVDRAYYTF.

This chain uses TRBV20-1 with TRBJ1-6; TRBD1 might be the D (6 bases). The V gene lost 3 bases and the J gene lost 0 bases, with 15 bases spanning the gap. Per the germline V gene, CDR1 is DFQATT and CDR2 is SNEGSKA (reference sequence). The CDR3 is 17 amino acids. The CDR3 region is CSARTGGANSYNSPLHF. CDR3 DNA sequence: TGCAGTGCTAGGACTGGGGGGGCTAACTCCTATAATTCACCCCTCCACTTT.

This sequence joins TRBV11-2 and TRBJ2-3; 14 nucleotides align to TRBD2. Germline CDR1 and CDR2: SGHAT and FQNNGV. This CDR3 is 16 amino acids long. V dropped 5 bases and J dropped 8; count of bases not matched to a gene: 9. CDR3 residues: CASSPGTSGSALTQYF. In nucleotides, the CDR3 is TGTGCCAGCAGCCCCGGGACTAGCGGGAGCGCCCTTACGCAGTATTTT.

The CDR3 reads CASSRTVYEQYF. In DNA, the CDR3 is TGTGCCAGCAGTAGGACAGTCTACGAGCAGTACTTC. This chain joins TRBV2 and TRBJ2-7, with D perhaps TRBD1 (6 bases). V lost 5 bases to trimming and J lost 3 bases, with 8 bases between them. The CDR3 is made up of 12 amino acids. Germline V lookup: CDR1 SNHLY, CDR2 FYNNEI.

This clonotype occurred many times. The chain employs TRBV30 and TRBJ2-3; possible D gene TRBD1, 5 bases. CDR3 length: 16 amino acids. V lost 2 bases and J 7 bases, leaving 22 bases between the germline ends. The germline CDR1 and CDR2 sequences are GTSNPN and SVGIG (reference sequence). CDR3 coding DNA: TGTGCCTGGAGTCTCCCCCCCCCTCAGAGACAGAATACGCAGTATTTT. It is translated as CAWSLPPPQRQNTQYF.

V usage is TRBV2 and J usage is TRBJ2-1; TRBD2 is a possible D gene (5 bases). V was trimmed by 8 bases and J by 1 base, leaving 12 bases between them. In germline, CDR1 is SNHLY, CDR2 FYNNEI. CDR3 length: 14 amino acids. CDR3 in amino acids: CASQETTSYNEQFF. The CDR3 DNA is TGTGCCAGCCAAGAGACTACGTCCTACAATGAGCAGTTCTTC.

This clonotype showed up just a few times. A clone one base away is much larger, so this may be a read error. This chain uses TRBV9 with TRBJ2-1; TRBD2 agrees at 8 bases. The germline gives CDR1 SGDLS, CDR2 YYNGEE. The CDR3 runs 18 residues. CDR3 DNA: TGTGCCAGCAGCGTAGGAGCCGGGGGGGCTAGCGGGTACAATGAGCAGCTCTTC. Residues: CASSVGAGGASGYNEQLF.

The chain joins TRBV6-7 to TRBJ1-5; 8 positions agree with TRBD1. TRBV6-7 is marked as an open reading frame, function uncertain. CDR3 length equals 16 residues. V lost 0 bases, J lost 6 bases, and 7 bases stayed unmatched. The CDR3, as DNA: TGTGCCAGCAGTTACTCGAGGCCAGGGGGCTTTCAGCCCCAGCATTTT. It codes for CASSYSRPGGFQPQHF.

In this sample, this clonotype turned up many times. This sequence joins TRBV11-2 and TRBJ2-7, with 10 bases identical to TRBD2. The CDR3 sequence is 14 residues long. The germline V gene encodes CDR1 SGHAT and CDR2 FQNNGV. The V and J ends lost 2 bases and 5 bases, in that order; junction bases with no gene match: 3. The CDR3 DNA follows: TGTGCCAGCAGCTTAACCAGCGGGAGGGACGAGCAGTACTTC. Protein: CASSLTSGRDEQYF. Based on the CDR3 plus reference TRBV11-2 and TRBJ2-7, the full variable domain is EAGVAQSPRYKIIEKRQSVAFWCNPISGHATLYWYQQILGQGPKLLIQFQNNGVVDDSQLPKDRFSAERLKGVDSTLKIQPAKLEDSAVYLCASSLTSGRDEQYFGPGTRLTVT.

This sequence joins TRBV2 and TRBJ2-2, with TRBD2 matching 7 bases. The V gene end was trimmed by 4 bases and the J gene end by 6 bases; junction bases not matched to a gene: 8. The CDR3 is made up of 15 amino acids. CDR1 and CDR2 (germline): SNHLY, FYNNEI. The CDR3 region is CASSVVLGGAGELFF. CDR3 coding DNA: TGTGCCAGCAGTGTGGTCCTGGGGGGGGCCGGGGAGCTGTTTTTT.

This clonotype has just a few counts. This may be a read error: a much more frequent sequence differs by one nucleotide. This rearrangement joins TRBV20-1 to TRBJ2-7; D possibly uses TRBD1 or TRBD2 (5 bases each). This CDR3 is built from 13 residues. The V gene's germline CDR1 is DFQATT and CDR2 SNEGSKA (reference sequence). In nucleotides, the CDR3 is TGCAGTGCTCAGGGACGGAGGACCTACGCGCAGTACTTC. It specifies CSAQGRRTYAQYF.

The sample holds many counts of this clonotype. The CDR3 here is CSAYQGLPYEQYF. DNA for the CDR3: TGCAGTGCTTATCAGGGGCTGCCTTACGAGCAGTACTTC. The chain employs TRBV20-1 and TRBJ2-7; D possibly corresponds to TRBD1 (6 bases). V was trimmed by 5 bases and J by 4 bases, leaving 15 bases between them. The germline V gene encodes CDR1 DFQATT and CDR2 SNEGSKA (reference sequence). CDR3 length: 13 residues.

Points on this clonotype: A clone one base away is much larger, so this may be a read error. J is TRBJ2-2 and V is TRBV6-1; the D is unclear. There are 14 residues in the CDR3. The V gene lost 8 bases and the J gene lost 8 bases, with 18 bases spanning the gap. Germline V lookup: CDR1 MNHNS, CDR2 SASEGT. The CDR3 loop reads CASENGVRTGELFF. CDR3 in DNA: TGTGCCAGCGAGAATGGGGTCCGAACAGGGGAGCTGTTTTTT.

V is TRBV2 and J is TRBJ2-3, with TRBD1 identical over 7 bases. Per the germline V gene, CDR1 is SNHLY and CDR2 is FYNNEI. With V trimmed by 6 bases and J by 2 bases, 8 bases remained unmatched. The CDR3 sequence is 15 residues long. The CDR3 protein is CASRPGTAHTDTQYF. In nucleotides, the CDR3 is TGTGCCAGCAGGCCCGGGACAGCCCACACAGATACGCAGTATTTT.

The V and J genes are TRBV12-3 or TRBV12-4 and TRBJ1-5, with unresolved D. V lost 7 bases and J lost 0, with 19 bases in between. The CDR3 consists of 17 residues. CDR3 DNA: TGTGCCAGCACATTTGGAGGGATCGGAAATAGCAATCAGCCCCAGCATTTT. Amino acids: CASTFGGIGNSNQPQHF.

This clonotype was detected ten times or more. The chain carries TRBV6-1 and TRBJ2-7; TRBD2 matches at 8 bases. Germline CDR1 reads MNHNS; CDR2 reads SASEGT. The junction had 6 bases not matched to a gene; V was cut back by 4 bases and J by 4 bases. The CDR3 totals 14 residues. CDR3 DNA: TGTGCCAGCAGTGCTGCCAGCGGGAGTTACGAGCAGTACTTC. Protein product: CASSAASGSYEQYF.

The sample holds many counts of this clonotype. This may arise from a read error, as a much more abundant clone is one base away. The rearrangement uses TRBV12-5 and TRBJ2-5, with D unresolved. Looked up from germline, CDR1 is LGHNT and CDR2 is FRNRAP. V lost 6 bases and J lost 2, with 13 bases in between. The CDR3 runs to 14 residues. This chain's CDR3 is CASGCVLGQETQYF. Written as DNA, the CDR3 is TGTGCTAGTGGCTGCGTCCTTGGGCAAGAGACCCAGTACTTC. Together with reference TRBV12-5 and TRBJ2-5, the CDR3 gives the full variable domain: DARVTQTPRHKVTEMGQEVTMRCQPILGHNTVFWYRQTMMQGLELLAYFRNRAPLDDSGMPKDRFSAEMPDATLATLKIQPSEPRDSAVYFCASGCVLGQETQYFGPGTRLLVL.

This clonotype was observed at least ten times. This chain connects TRBV11-2 to TRBJ2-7; 8 bases are a match to TRBD1. The V gene's germline CDR1 is SGHAT and CDR2 FQNNGV. The CDR3 is 15 amino acids. V trimming: 3 bases; J trimming: 0 bases; junction bases outside the gene matches: 4. The CDR3 bases are TGTGCCAGCAGCTTGGGACAGGCTCTCTCCTACGAGCAGTACTTC. This gives the protein CASSLGQALSYEQYF.

V gene TRBV6-6 combines with J gene TRBJ2-2, with 10 bases identical to TRBD1. Per the germline V gene, CDR1 is MNHNY and CDR2 is SVGAGI (reference sequence). J was trimmed by 3 bases and V by 5 bases; bases with no gene match: 21. CDR3 length: 21 residues. The CDR3 nucleotides read TGTGCCAGCAGTCACCCTCGACAGGGGGCTTGGGGGGAGTCTGACACCGGGGAGCTGTTTTTT. Its protein product is CASSHPRQGAWGESDTGELFF.

On this clonotype: The junction and the germline gene differ at one end; a read error may be behind it. The chain carries TRBV12-3 or TRBV12-4 and TRBJ1-3, with D tentatively TRBD1 (5 bases). This CDR3 has 12 amino acids. The CDR3 protein is CASSFGGNTVYF. CDR3 in DNA: TGTGCCAGCAGTTTTGGGGGAAACACCGTATATTTT.

This clonotype was observed at least ten times. CDR3 sequence (DNA): TGTGCCACCAGCAGAGATGTGACAGCCAATGAGCAGTTCTTC. It encodes CATSRDVTANEQFF. The genes are TRBV15 and TRBJ2-1, with D possibly being TRBD1 (5 bases). Between the trimmed V and J ends, which lost 0 bases and 6 bases, there was a span of 9 bases. The CDR3 is made up of 14 amino acids. Germline lookup yields CDR1 LNHNV and CDR2 YYDKDF (reference sequence).

This clonotype was counted ten times or more. The chain recombines TRBV5-5 with TRBJ2-7; D is perhaps TRBD2 (5 bases). This CDR3 has 15 residues. From germline, CDR1 is SGHKS and CDR2 YYEKEE (reference sequence). V was cut by 0 bases and J by 3 bases, with 13 bases left in between. In DNA form, the CDR3 reads TGTGCCAGCAGCTTGGGGGCAGGCGGGTTCTACGAGCAGTACTTC. It specifies CASSLGAGGFYEQYF.

The chain has TRBV28 and TRBJ1-5, with TRBD1 as a possible D gene (5 bases). CDR3 size: 16 residues. V was shortened by 3 bases and J by 1 base, with 13 bases between the two germline ends. The germline V gene encodes CDR1 MDHEN and CDR2 SYDVKM. The DNA of the CDR3 is TGTGCCAGCAGTTTCACGGGACGGATAAGCAATCAGCCCCAGCATTTT. Amino acid sequence: CASSFTGRISNQPQHF.

This clonotype was seen many times. The chain combines TRBV5-5 with TRBJ1-1; 8 bases line up with TRBD1. Germline CDR1 and CDR2: SGHKS and YYEKEE (reference sequence). The V gene end was trimmed by 0 bases and the J gene end by 1 base; junction bases not matched to a gene: 2. The CDR3 length is 15 residues. CDR3 nucleotide sequence: TGTGCCAGCAGCTTGGCAGGGGGCTGGAACACTGAAGCTTTCTTT. This encodes CASSLAGGWNTEAFF.

This clonotype was observed many times. The chain has TRBV10-2 and TRBJ2-3, with no clear D. Trimming cost V 4 bases and J 4 bases, with 12 bases left between them. Germline lookup yields CDR1 WSHSY and CDR2 SAAADI. CDR3 size: 14 residues. The DNA for the CDR3 is TGCGCCAGCAGTGGGGCCGCCGGGTCAGATACGCAGTATTTT. It is translated as CASSGAAGSDTQYF.